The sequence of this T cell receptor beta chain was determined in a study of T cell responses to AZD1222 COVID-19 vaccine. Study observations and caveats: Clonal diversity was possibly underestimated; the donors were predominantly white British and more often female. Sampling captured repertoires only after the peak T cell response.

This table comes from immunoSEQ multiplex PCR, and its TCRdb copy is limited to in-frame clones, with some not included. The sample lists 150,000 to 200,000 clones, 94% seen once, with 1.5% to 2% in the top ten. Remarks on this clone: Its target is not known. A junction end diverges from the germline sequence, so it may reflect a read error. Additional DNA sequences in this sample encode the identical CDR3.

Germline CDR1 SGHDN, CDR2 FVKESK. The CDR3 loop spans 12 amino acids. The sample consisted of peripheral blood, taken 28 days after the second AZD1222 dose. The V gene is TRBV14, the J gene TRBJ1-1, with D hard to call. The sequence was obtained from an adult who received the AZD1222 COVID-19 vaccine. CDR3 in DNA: TGTGCTAGCAGCCACGGACTAGCTGAAGCTTTCTTT. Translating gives CASSHGLAEAFF.